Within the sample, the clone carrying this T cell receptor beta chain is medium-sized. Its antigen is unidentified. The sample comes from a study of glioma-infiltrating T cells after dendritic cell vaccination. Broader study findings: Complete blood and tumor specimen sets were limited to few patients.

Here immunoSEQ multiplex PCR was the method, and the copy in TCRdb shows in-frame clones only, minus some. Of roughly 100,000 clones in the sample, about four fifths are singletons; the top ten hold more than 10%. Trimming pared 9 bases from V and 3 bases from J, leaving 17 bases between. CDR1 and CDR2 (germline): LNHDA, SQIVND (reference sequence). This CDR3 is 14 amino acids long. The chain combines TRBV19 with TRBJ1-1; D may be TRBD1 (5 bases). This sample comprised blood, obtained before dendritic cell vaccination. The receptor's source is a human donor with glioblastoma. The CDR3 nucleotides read TGTGCCAGCAACCCCGGGGGTGAGGACACTGAAGCTTTCTTT. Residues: CASNPGGEDTEAFF. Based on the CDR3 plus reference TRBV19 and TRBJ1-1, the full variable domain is DGGITQSPKYLFRKEGQNVTLSCEQNLNHDAMYWYRQDPGQGLRLIYYSQIVNDFQKGDIAEGYSVSREKKESFPLTVTSAQKNPTAFYLCASNPGGEDTEAFFGQGTRLTVV.